One and the same sample provided the 15 T cell receptor beta chains below, sequenced in a study of graft-versus-host responses after intestinal transplantation. Graft material was processed, releasing intraepithelial and lamina propria lymphocytes. Sequenced by immunoSEQ multiplex PCR; TCRdb stores in-frame clones only, minus some. The sample contains approximately 63,000 clones, roughly nine tenths of which appear only once. The sample was ileum tissue, taken 350 to 400 days after transplant. The source is a human patient who received an intestinal transplant, so some T cells may come from the graft donor.

The chain couples TRBV27 to TRBJ1-4; perhaps TRBD1 as D (6 bases). This CDR3 region has 16 residues. Trimming shortened V by 5 bases and J by 6 bases, and 19 bases separated the two germline ends. Germline lookup yields CDR1 MNHEY and CDR2 SMNVEV (reference sequence). The CDR3 here is CASSPLPDRWDEKLFF. In nucleotides, the CDR3 is TGTGCCAGCAGTCCCCTTCCAGACAGGTGGGATGAAAAACTGTTTTTT.

The CDR3 is CASSLAGVAEQYF. The CDR3 nucleotides are TGTGCCAGCAGCTTAGCTGGCGTCGCCGAGCAGTACTTC. The chain carries TRBV7-2 and TRBJ2-7; no reliable D call. Germline lookup yields CDR1 SGHTA and CDR2 FQGNSA. CDR3 length: 13 residues. V was pared by 0 bases and J by 6 bases, with 9 bases between.

The chain couples TRBV29-1 to TRBJ2-7; D gene unclear. Deletions cut 6 bases from V and 0 bases from J, with 9 bases between. Per germline, CDR1 SQVTM and CDR2 ANQGSEA. There are 12 residues in the CDR3. Here the CDR3 DNA reads TGCAGCGTGTTCGGGCCCTCCTACGAGCAGTACTTC. Amino acids: CSVFGPSYEQYF.

This sequence joins TRBV18 and TRBJ1-2; D gene ambiguous. Looked up from germline, CDR1 is KGHSH and CDR2 is LQKENI. The CDR3 covers 15 residues. V lost 0 bases and J 2 bases, leaving 10 bases between the germline ends. The CDR3: CASSPPAAANYGYTF. The DNA of the CDR3 is TGTGCCAGCTCACCACCTGCGGCAGCGAACTATGGCTACACCTTC.

The V and J genes are TRBV6-5 and TRBJ2-7; D may be TRBD1 (6 bases). Germline V CDR1 and CDR2: MNHEY, SVGAGI. The CDR3 sequence is 14 residues long. V dropped 5 bases and J dropped 0 bases, with 11 bases sitting between them. The DNA for the CDR3 is TGTGCCAGCAGTCTCACAGGGTTCTCCTACGAGCAGTACTTC. Its protein is CASSLTGFSYEQYF.

This chain uses TRBV4-2 with TRBJ2-2, with a tentative D call TRBD2 (5 bases). V was clipped by 0 bases and J by 3 bases, with 5 bases between them. The CDR3 contains 14 residues. CDR1 is LGHNA, CDR2 YNFKEQ, per germline. In DNA, the CDR3 is TGTGCCAGCAGCCAAGAAGCGGACACCGGGGAGCTGTTTTTT. It codes for CASSQEADTGELFF.

The chain employs TRBV6-5 and TRBJ2-7; 7 bases map to TRBD2. CDR3 size: 13 residues. Losses at the gene ends were 4 bases for V and 5 bases for J; bases not matched to a gene: 5. Germline CDR1 MNHEY, CDR2 SVGAGI. The CDR3 sequence: CASSLGGLHEQYF. CDR3 coding DNA: TGTGCCAGCAGTTTGGGAGGGTTGCACGAGCAGTACTTC.

V is TRBV2 and J is TRBJ2-2; no firm D call. The CDR3 loop spans 15 amino acids. V was shortened by 1 base and J by 5 bases, with 11 bases between the two germline ends. Germline lookup yields CDR1 SNHLY and CDR2 FYNNEI. CDR3 loop: CASSEEGVGTGELFF. CDR3 sequence (DNA): TGTGCCAGCAGTGAAGAAGGTGTAGGAACCGGGGAGCTGTTTTTT.

The V gene is TRBV11-3, the J gene TRBJ2-6; maybe TRBD1 (5 bases). V was pared by 5 bases and J by 0 bases, with 8 bases between. Germline CDR1 is SGHNT and CDR2 is YENEEA. The CDR3 runs 15 residues. The CDR3 protein is CASSLGASGANVLTF. CDR3 in DNA: TGTGCCAGCAGCCTTGGGGCCTCTGGGGCCAACGTCCTGACTTTC.

This clone was found once. The V call is TRBV5-1, the J call TRBJ2-5, with 11 bases lining up with TRBD2. Germline assignment: CDR1 SGHRS and CDR2 YFSETQ. With V trimmed by 0 bases and J by 2 bases, 9 bases remained unmatched. There are 18 residues in the CDR3. CDR3 DNA sequence: TGCGCCAGCAGCTTGGGGTCTAGCGGGGGGCTCCCGCAAGAGACCCAGTACTTC. Encoded protein: CASSLGSSGGLPQETQYF.

The chain has TRBV29-1 and TRBJ2-1, with D possibly matching TRBD2 (6 bases). The germline CDR1 and CDR2 sequences are SQVTM and ANQGSEA. This CDR3 region has 14 residues. With 4 bases removed from V and 0 bases from J, the gap between germline ends came to 10 bases. The DNA for the CDR3 is TGCAGCGTTGTTCGGGGGAGCTCCTACAATGAGCAGTTCTTC. It specifies CSVVRGSSYNEQFF.

The gene calls are TRBV28 and TRBJ2-3; D is unclear. Germline lookup yields CDR1 MDHEN and CDR2 SYDVKM. The CDR3 is 15 amino acids. V was shortened by 7 bases and J by 5 bases, with 19 bases between the two germline ends. Here the CDR3 reads CASTLDFSVVDTQYF. The CDR3 region has the DNA TGTGCCAGCACTCTTGACTTCTCAGTCGTAGATACGCAGTATTTT.

CDR3 in amino acids: CASSFGTAYGYTF. DNA of the CDR3: TGTGCCAGCAGTTTCGGGACAGCCTATGGCTACACCTTC. The chain uses TRBV28 and TRBJ1-2; TRBD1 aligns across 7 bases. This CDR3 contains 13 residues. CDR1 is MDHEN, CDR2 SYDVKM, per germline. Trimming cost V 3 bases and J 4 bases; bases outside gene matches: 2.

The chain recombines TRBV4-1 with TRBJ1-2, with TRBD1 as a possible D gene (5 bases). Per germline, CDR1 MGHRA and CDR2 YSYEKL. The CDR3 spans 14 residues. V lost 2 bases and J lost 6, with 13 bases in between. The CDR3 sequence is CASSQQRRDHGYTF. The CDR3 DNA reads TGCGCCAGCAGCCAACAACGGAGGGACCATGGCTACACCTTC.

The chain carries TRBV25-1 and TRBJ2-1; a weak D match, TRBD2 (6 bases). The length of the CDR3 is 14 residues. Germline values: CDR1 MGHDK, CDR2 SYGVNS. V was shortened by 7 bases and J by 1 base, with 11 bases between the two germline ends. The CDR3 DNA sequence: TGTGCCAGCATGGGAGGCCCGTCCTACAATGAGCAGTTCTTC. Amino acid sequence: CASMGGPSYNEQFF.